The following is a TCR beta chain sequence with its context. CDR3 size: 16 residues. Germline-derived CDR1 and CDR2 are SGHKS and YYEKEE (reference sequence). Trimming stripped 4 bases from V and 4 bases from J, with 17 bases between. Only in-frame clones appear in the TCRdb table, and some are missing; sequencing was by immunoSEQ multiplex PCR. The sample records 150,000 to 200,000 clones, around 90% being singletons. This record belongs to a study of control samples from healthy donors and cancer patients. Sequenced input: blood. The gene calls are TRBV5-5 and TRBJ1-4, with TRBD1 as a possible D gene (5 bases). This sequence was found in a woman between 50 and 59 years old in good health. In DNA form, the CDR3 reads TGTGCCAGCAGCCTCCGCGCCGAAGGGGTTAATGAAAAACTGTTTTTT. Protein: CASSLRAEGVNEKLFF.